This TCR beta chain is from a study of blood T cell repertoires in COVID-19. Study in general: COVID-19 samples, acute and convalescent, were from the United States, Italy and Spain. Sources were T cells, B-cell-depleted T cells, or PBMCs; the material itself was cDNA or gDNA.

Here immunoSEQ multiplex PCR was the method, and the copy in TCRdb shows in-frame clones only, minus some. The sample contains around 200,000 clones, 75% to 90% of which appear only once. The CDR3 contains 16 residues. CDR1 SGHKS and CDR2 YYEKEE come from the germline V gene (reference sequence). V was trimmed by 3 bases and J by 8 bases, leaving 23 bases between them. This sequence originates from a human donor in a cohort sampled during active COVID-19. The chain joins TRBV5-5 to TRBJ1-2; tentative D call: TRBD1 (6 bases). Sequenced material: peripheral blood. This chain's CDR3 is CASSSEGRGSLWGYTF. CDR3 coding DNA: TGTGCCAGCAGCTCCGAAGGGAGGGGGTCCTTATGGGGCTACACCTTC.